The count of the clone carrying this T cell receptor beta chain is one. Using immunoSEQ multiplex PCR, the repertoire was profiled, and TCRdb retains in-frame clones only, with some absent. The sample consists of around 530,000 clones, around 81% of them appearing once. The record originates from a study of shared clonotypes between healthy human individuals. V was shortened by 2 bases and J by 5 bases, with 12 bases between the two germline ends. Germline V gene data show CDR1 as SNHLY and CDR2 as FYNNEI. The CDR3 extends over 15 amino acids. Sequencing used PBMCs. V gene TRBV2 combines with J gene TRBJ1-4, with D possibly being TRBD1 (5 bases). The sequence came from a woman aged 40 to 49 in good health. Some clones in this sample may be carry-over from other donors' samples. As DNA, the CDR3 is TGTGCCAGCAGTGAACCGGAGGGGCGAAATGAAAAACTGTTTTTT. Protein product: CASSEPEGRNEKLFF.